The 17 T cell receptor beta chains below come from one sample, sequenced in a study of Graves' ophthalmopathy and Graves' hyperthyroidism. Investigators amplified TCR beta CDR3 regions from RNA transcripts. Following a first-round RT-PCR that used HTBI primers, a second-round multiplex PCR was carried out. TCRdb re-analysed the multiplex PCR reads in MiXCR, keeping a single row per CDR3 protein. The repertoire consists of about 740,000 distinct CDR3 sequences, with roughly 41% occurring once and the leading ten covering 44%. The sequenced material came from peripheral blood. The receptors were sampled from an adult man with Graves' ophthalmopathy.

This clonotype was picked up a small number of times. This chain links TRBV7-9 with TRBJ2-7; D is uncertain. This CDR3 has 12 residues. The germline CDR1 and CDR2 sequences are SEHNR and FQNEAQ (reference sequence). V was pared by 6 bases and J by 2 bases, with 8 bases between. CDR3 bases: TGTGCCAGCAGGGGGTCGGCCTACGAGCAGTACTTC. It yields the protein CASRGSAYEQYF.

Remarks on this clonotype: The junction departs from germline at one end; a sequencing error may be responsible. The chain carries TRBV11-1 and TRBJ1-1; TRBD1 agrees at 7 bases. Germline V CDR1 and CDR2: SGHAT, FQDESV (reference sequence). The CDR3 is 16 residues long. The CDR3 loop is CASSFTPRGRNTEALF. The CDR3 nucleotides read TGTGCCAGCAGCTTCACCCCCAGGGGGAGGAACACTGAAGCTCTCTTT.

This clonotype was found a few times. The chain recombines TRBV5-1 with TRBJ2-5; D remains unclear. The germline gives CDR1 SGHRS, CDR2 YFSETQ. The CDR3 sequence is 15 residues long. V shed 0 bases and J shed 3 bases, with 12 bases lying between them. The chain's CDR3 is CASSLARVSEETQYF. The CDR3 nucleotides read TGCGCCAGCAGCTTGGCTAGGGTGTCGGAAGAGACCCAGTACTTC.

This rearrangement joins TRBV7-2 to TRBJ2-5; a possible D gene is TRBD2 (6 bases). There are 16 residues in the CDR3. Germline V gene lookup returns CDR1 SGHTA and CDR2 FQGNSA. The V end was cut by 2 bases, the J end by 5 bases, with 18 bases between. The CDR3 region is CASSLTSQEGYETQYF. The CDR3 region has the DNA TGTGCCAGCAGCTTAACGTCGCAGGAGGGGTATGAGACCCAGTACTTC.

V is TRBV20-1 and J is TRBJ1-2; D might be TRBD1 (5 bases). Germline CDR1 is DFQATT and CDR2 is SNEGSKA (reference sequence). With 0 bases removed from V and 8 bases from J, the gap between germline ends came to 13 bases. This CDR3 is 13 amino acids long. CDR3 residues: CSAREKGKDGYTF. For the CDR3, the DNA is TGCAGTGCTAGAGAAAAGGGGAAAGACGGCTACACCTTC.

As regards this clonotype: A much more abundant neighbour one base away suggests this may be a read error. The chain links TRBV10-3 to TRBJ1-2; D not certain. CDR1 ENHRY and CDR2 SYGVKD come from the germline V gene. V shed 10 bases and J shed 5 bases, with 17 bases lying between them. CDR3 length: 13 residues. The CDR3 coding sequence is TGTGCCAGCAATGAAGTTTCCGTATATGGCTACACCTTC. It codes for CASNEVSVYGYTF.

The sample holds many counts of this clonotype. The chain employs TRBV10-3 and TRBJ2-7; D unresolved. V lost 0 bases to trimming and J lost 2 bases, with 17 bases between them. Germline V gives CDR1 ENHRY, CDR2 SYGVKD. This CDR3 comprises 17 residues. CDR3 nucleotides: TGTGCCATCAGTGAGTCCCGTGCTGCCGACGGAGCCTACGAGCAGTACTTC. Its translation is CAISESRAADGAYEQYF.

In DNA, the CDR3 is TGCGCCAGCAGCGTTACCGGGACGGGCTCCTACGAGCAGTACTTC. This encodes CASSVTGTGSYEQYF. The chain employs TRBV5-1 and TRBJ2-7, with D perhaps being TRBD1 or TRBD2 (5 bases each). The CDR3 covers 15 residues. CDR1 and CDR2 (germline): SGHRS, YFSETQ. Trimming removed 4 bases from V and 0 bases from J, with 14 bases in between.

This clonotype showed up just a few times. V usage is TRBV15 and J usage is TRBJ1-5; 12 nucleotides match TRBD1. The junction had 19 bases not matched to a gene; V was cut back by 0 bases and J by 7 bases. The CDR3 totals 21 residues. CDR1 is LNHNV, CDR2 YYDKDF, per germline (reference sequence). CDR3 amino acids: CATSRDKLGTGGLVRLQPQHF. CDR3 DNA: TGTGCCACCAGCAGAGATAAACTCGGGACAGGGGGCCTCGTGCGGTTGCAGCCCCAGCATTTT. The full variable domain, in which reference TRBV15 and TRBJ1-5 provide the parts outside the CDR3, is DAMVIQNPRYQVTQFGKPVTLSCSQTLNHNVMYWYQQKSSQAPKLLFHYYDKDFNNEADTPDNFQSRRPNTSFCFLDIRSPGLGDTAMYLCATSRDKLGTGGLVRLQPQHFGDGTRLSIL.

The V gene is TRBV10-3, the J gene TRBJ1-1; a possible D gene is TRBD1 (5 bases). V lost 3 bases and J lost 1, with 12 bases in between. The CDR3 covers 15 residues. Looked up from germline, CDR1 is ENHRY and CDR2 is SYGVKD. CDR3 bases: TGTGCCATCAGTGATCGGTCAGGGAGGAACACTGAAGCTTTCTTT. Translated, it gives CAISDRSGRNTEAFF.

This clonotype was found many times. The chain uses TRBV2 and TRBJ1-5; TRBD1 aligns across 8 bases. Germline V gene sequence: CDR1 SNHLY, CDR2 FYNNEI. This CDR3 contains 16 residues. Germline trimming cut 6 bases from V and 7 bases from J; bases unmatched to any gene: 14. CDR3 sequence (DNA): TGTGCCAGCAGAAGGGGCGGGCAGGGGGCCGGACAGCCCCAGCATTTT. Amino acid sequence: CASRRGGQGAGQPQHF.

The CDR3 DNA reads as TGTGCCAGCAGCCAGGACAGGGGGCGACCCTATAATTCACCCCTCCACTTT. This codes for CASSQDRGRPYNSPLHF. The rearrangement uses TRBV7-9 and TRBJ1-6, with 11 bases lining up with TRBD1. CDR1 is SEHNR, CDR2 FQNEAQ, per germline (reference sequence). The junction had 5 bases not matched to a gene; V was cut back by 5 bases and J by 2 bases. The CDR3 is 17 residues long.

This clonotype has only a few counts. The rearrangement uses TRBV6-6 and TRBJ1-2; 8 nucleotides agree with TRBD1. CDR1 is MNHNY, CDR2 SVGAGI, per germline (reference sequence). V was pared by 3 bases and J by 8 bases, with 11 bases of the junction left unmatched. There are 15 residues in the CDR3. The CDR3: CASSYTGQDVTGYTF. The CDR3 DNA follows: TGTGCCAGCAGTTATACGGGACAGGATGTCACAGGCTACACCTTC.

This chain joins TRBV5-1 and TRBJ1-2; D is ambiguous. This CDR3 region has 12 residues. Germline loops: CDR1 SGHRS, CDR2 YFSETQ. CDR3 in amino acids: CTHSDPPYGYTF. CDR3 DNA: TGCACCCACTCGGACCCTCCCTATGGCTACACCTTC.

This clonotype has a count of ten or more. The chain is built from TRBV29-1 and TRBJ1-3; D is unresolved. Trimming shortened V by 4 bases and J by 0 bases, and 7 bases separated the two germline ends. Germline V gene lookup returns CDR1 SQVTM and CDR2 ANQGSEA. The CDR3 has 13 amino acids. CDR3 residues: CSVVGSSGNTIYF. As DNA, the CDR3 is TGCAGCGTTGTCGGGAGCTCTGGAAACACCATATATTTT.

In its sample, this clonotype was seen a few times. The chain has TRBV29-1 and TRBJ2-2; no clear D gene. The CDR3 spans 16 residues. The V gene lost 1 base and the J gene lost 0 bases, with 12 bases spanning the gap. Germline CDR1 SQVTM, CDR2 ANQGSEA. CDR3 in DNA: TGCAGCGTTGAAGTCTGGAGACACACGAACACCGGGGAGCTGTTTTTT. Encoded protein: CSVEVWRHTNTGELFF.

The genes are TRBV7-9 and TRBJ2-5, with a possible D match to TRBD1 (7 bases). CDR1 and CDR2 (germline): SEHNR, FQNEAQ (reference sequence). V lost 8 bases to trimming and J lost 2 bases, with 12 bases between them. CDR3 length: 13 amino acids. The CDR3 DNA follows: TGTGCCAGCGCACCAGGGGGGCAAGAGACCCAGTACTTC. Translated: CASAPGGQETQYF.